Shown below are 15 T cell receptor beta chains from a single sample sequenced in a study of glioma-infiltrating T cells after dendritic cell vaccination. Time point reported: after dendritic cell vaccination, including at tumor progression/relapse. Method: immunoSEQ multiplex PCR; TCRdb's copy keeps in-frame clones and lacks some. The sample records 90,000 to 95,000 clones, approximately 75% being singletons. Sequenced material: blood, taken after dendritic cell vaccination. The receptors were gathered from a human donor with glioblastoma.

The chain uses TRBV10-1 and TRBJ2-2, with 8 bases matching TRBD1. Germline loops: CDR1 WNHNN, CDR2 SYGVQD (reference sequence). Trimming took 4 bases from V and 5 from J; bases not matched to a gene: 12. The CDR3 loop spans 17 amino acids. The chain's CDR3 is CASSGSSGQDRTGELFF. The CDR3 coding sequence is TGCGCCAGCAGTGGGAGTTCGGGACAGGATAGGACCGGGGAGCTGTTTTTT.

The sample holds a few counts of this clone. This chain uses TRBV7-6 with TRBJ2-1; D call uncertain. V was trimmed by 4 bases and J by 4 bases, leaving 8 bases between them. Germline lookup yields CDR1 SGHVS and CDR2 FNYEAQ. The CDR3 covers 13 residues. The CDR3 DNA sequence: TGTGCCAGCAGCTCCCTAATGTACAATGAGCAGTTCTTC. Translation gives CASSSLMYNEQFF.

The rearrangement uses TRBV5-6 and TRBJ2-2; D perhaps matches TRBD2 (6 bases). V was pared by 5 bases and J by 1 base, with 12 bases between. Germline CDR1 SGHDT, CDR2 YYEEEE. This CDR3 is built from 15 residues. The CDR3 is CASRSREENTGELFF. The CDR3, as DNA: TGTGCCAGCAGGTCGAGGGAGGAGAACACCGGGGAGCTGTTTTTT.

V is TRBV6-1 and J is TRBJ1-1; 10 nucleotides agree with TRBD1. Unmatched junction bases numbered 6, after V lost 7 bases and J lost 4 bases. CDR3 length equals 14 residues. In germline, CDR1 is MNHNS, CDR2 SASEGT. The CDR3 coding sequence is TGTGCCAGCAACCGGGACAGGGGTCCCACTGAAGCTTTCTTT. Its translation: CASNRDRGPTEAFF.

The chain uses TRBV9 and TRBJ2-2, with 7 nucleotides matching TRBD1. The CDR3 contains 15 residues. The germline CDR1 and CDR2 sequences are SGDLS and YYNGEE. Trimming cost V 0 bases and J 6 bases; bases outside gene matches: 5. The chain's CDR3 is CASSVEKTGPGELFF. The CDR3 DNA is TGTGCCAGCAGCGTAGAGAAGACAGGGCCCGGGGAGCTGTTTTTT.

The V and J genes are TRBV27 and TRBJ2-5; D is possibly TRBD1 (8 bases). Germline V gene sequence: CDR1 MNHEY, CDR2 SMNVEV (reference sequence). With 3 bases removed from V and 7 bases from J, the gap between germline ends came to 18 bases. CDR3 length: 15 residues. This CDR3 is CASSFGQGGSRTQYF. Here the CDR3 DNA reads TGTGCCAGCAGTTTCGGACAGGGCGGGAGTCGGACCCAGTACTTC.

J is TRBJ1-3 and V is TRBV6-1, with TRBD1 as a possible D gene (5 bases). This CDR3 has 14 amino acids. Trimming removed 11 bases at V and 0 bases at J, with 14 bases between. Germline-derived CDR1 and CDR2 are MNHNS and SASEGT. The CDR3 region has the DNA TGTGCCGGGGGACTGGCGAGCTCTGGAAACACCATATATTTT. Translating it yields CAGGLASSGNTIYF.

The J gene is TRBJ2-1, the V gene TRBV6-5; 10 bases line up with TRBD2. The CDR3 runs 13 residues. V trimming: 5 bases; J trimming: 10 bases; junction bases outside the gene matches: 5. Germline-derived CDR1 and CDR2 are MNHEY and SVGAGI. CDR3 DNA sequence: TGTGCCAGCAGTAAAAGCGGGAGGGGGGAGCAGTTCTTC. It specifies CASSKSGRGEQFF.

The genes are TRBV5-4 and TRBJ1-1; D call uncertain. CDR1 and CDR2 (germline): SGHNT, YYREEE (reference sequence). The CDR3 spans 13 residues. Trimming left V 4 bases short and J 5 bases short, with 12 bases between. The CDR3 sequence is CASSADTKTEAFF. As DNA, the CDR3 is TGTGCCAGCAGCGCCGACACGAAGACTGAAGCTTTCTTT.

This clone showed up just once. V and J are TRBV4-1 and TRBJ2-7; 8 bases align to TRBD1. Germline V gene sequence: CDR1 MGHRA, CDR2 YSYEKL. This CDR3 is 16 amino acids long. Trimming cost V 4 bases and J 1 base; bases outside gene matches: 9. The CDR3 sequence: CASSRTSGTGSYEQYF. CDR3 coding DNA: TGCGCCAGCAGCCGGACCTCCGGGACAGGATCCTACGAGCAGTACTTC.

V usage is TRBV27 and J usage is TRBJ2-4, with D possibly being TRBD2 (5 bases). V was cut by 3 bases and J by 1 base, with 10 bases left in between. CDR1 is MNHEY and CDR2 is SMNVEV in the germline V gene (reference sequence). The CDR3 is made up of 15 amino acids. CDR3 amino acids: CASSLRVTAKNIQYF. CDR3 bases: TGTGCCAGCAGTTTGAGGGTGACGGCCAAAAACATTCAGTACTTC.

V and J are TRBV2 and TRBJ2-1; TRBD1 agrees at 9 bases. With V trimmed by 6 bases and J by 8 bases, 8 bases remained unmatched. Germline values: CDR1 SNHLY, CDR2 FYNNEI. The CDR3 has 14 residues. CDR3 coding DNA: TGTGCCAGCAGAGTACAGGGGGCGGGCGATGAGCAGTTCTTC. Protein: CASRVQGAGDEQFF.

The chain has TRBV6-1 and TRBJ2-3; tentative D call: TRBD2 (5 bases). Germline V lookup: CDR1 MNHNS, CDR2 SASEGT. Trimming removed 7 bases from V and 3 bases from J, with 11 bases in between. The length of the CDR3 is 13 residues. Here the CDR3 DNA reads TGTGCCAGCATAAGAACGGGAACAGATACGCAGTATTTT. As protein: CASIRTGTDTQYF.

This sequence joins TRBV11-2 and TRBJ2-2; D not resolved. CDR1 SGHAT and CDR2 FQNNGV come from the germline V gene. The CDR3 has 17 residues. V lost 5 bases, J lost 2 bases, and 18 bases lay in between. The CDR3 sequence: CASSPLGSAPNTGELFF. CDR3 nucleotides: TGTGCCAGCAGCCCTTTGGGCTCGGCCCCTAACACCGGGGAGCTGTTTTTT.

V is TRBV5-6 and J is TRBJ2-7; perhaps TRBD1 as D (6 bases). This CDR3 is 15 amino acids long. Germline V gene data show CDR1 as SGHDT and CDR2 as YYEEEE. Trimming pared 2 bases from V and 2 bases from J, leaving 14 bases between. CDR3 amino acids: CASSLQGLFTYEQYF. The DNA of the CDR3 is TGTGCCAGCAGCTTACAGGGTCTTTTTACCTACGAGCAGTACTTC.